The TCR beta chain under discussion was sequenced for a study of blood T cells in healthy people across ages. Study-wide context: Per every two T cells, about one barcoded beta molecule was captured by template switching. Study findings and constraints: There was no known CMV status for donors, so expanded clonotype changes were possibly confounded. Unsorted PBMCs ruled out conclusive naive versus antigen-experienced comparison.

This clonotype came up once. The antigen is not known. The second PCR ran about 6 to 11 cycles with a sample-barcoded 5' primer and J-beta primers. A tag from a template-switch adaptor with 12 random nucleotides marked each cDNA molecule. TCRdb re-called the 5' RACE reads with MiXCR, one entry per CDR3 protein. The repertoire holds 1.2 million to 1.5 million distinct CDR3 sequences, with around 39% as singletons. Trimming left V 6 bases short and J 8 bases short, with 8 bases between. CDR3 length: 11 residues. Germline assignment: CDR1 LGHDT and CDR2 YNNKEL (reference sequence). The J gene is TRBJ1-3, the V gene TRBV3-1; no firm D call. This receptor was identified in a woman aged 18 to 35 in good health. Sequenced input: blood. CDR3 coding DNA: TGTGCCAGCAGTCGCATGGACACCATATATTTT. Its protein product is CASSRMDTIYF.